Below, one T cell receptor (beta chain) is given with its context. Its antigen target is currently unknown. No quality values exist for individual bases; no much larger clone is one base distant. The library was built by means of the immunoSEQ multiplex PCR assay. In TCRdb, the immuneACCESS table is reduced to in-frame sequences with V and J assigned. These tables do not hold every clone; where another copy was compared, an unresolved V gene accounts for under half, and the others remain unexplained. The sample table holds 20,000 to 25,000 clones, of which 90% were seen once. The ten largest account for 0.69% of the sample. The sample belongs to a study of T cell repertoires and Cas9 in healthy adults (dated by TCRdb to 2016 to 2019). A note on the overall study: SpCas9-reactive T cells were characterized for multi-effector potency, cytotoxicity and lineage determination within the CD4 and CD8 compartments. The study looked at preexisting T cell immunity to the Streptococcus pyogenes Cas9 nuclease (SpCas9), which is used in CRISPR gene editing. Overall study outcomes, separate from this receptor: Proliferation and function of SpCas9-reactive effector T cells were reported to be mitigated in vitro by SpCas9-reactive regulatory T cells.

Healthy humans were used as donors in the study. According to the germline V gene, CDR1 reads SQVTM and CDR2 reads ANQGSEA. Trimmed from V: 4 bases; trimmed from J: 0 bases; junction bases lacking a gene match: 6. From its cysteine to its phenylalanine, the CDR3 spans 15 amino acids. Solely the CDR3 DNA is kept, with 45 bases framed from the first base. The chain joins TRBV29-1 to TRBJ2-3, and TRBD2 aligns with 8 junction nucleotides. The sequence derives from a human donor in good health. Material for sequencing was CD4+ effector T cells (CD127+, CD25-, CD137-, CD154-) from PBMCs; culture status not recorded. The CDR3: CSVAGGVPSTDTQYF. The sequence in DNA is TGCAGCGTTGCGGGGGGGGTCCCTAGCACAGATACGCAGTATTTT.